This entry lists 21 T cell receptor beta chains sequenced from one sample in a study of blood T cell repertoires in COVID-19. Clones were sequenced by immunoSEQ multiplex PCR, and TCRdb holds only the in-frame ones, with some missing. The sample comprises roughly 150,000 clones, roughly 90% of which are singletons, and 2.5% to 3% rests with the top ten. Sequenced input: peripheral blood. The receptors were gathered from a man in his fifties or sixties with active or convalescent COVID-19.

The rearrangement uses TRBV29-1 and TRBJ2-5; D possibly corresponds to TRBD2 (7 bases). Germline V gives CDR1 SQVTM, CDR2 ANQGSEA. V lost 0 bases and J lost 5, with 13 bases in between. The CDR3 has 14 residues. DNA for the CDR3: TGCAGCGTTGAAGAGGGGGGGCGCAGGGAGACCCAGTACTTC. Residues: CSVEEGGRRETQYF.

CDR3 DNA: TGTGCCAGCAGCTTAGGAGTGAGGGACAGGGCTCGGGAGACCCAGTACTTC. Amino acid sequence: CASSLGVRDRARETQYF. This chain connects TRBV7-7 to TRBJ2-5; 9 bases match TRBD1. The CDR3 consists of 17 residues. With 1 base clipped from V and 5 bases from J, the junction kept 11 bases outside the gene matches. Germline V lookup: CDR1 SSHAT, CDR2 FNYEAQ (reference sequence).

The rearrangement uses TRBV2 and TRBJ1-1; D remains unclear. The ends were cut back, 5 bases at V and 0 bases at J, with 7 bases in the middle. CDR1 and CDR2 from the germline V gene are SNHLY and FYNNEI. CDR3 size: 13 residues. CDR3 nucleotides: TGTGCCAGCAGTACAACCATGAACACTGAAGCTTTCTTT. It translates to CASSTTMNTEAFF. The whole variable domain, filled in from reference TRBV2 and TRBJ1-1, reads EPEVTQTPSHQVTQMGQEVILRCVPISNHLYFYWYRQILGQKVEFLVSFYNNEISEKSEIFDDQFSVERPDGSNFTLKIRSTKLEDSAMYFCASSTTMNTEAFFGQGTRLTVV.

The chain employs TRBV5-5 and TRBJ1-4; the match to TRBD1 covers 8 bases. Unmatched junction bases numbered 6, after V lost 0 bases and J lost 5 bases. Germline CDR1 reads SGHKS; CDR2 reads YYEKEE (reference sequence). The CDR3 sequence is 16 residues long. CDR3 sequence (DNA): TGTGCCAGCAGCTTGGGACAGGGGCGCGTAAATGAAAAACTGTTTTTT. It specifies CASSLGQGRVNEKLFF.

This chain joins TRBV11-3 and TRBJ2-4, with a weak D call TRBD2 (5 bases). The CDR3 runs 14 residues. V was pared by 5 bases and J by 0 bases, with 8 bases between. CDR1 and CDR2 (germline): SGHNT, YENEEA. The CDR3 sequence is CASSPAEAKNIQYF. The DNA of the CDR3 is TGTGCCAGCAGCCCAGCGGAAGCCAAAAACATTCAGTACTTC.

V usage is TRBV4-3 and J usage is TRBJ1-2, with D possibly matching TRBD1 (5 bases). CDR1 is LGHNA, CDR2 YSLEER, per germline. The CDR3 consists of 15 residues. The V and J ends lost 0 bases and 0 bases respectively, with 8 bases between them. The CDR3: CASSQDPGANYGYTF. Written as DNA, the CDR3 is TGCGCCAGCAGCCAAGATCCGGGGGCTAACTATGGCTACACCTTC.

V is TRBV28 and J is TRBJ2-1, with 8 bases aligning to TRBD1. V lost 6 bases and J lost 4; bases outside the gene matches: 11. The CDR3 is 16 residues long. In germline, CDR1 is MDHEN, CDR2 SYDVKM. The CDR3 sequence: CASRSGGATSYNEQFF. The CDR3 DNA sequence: TGTGCCAGCAGGTCAGGGGGCGCCACGAGTTACAATGAGCAGTTCTTC.

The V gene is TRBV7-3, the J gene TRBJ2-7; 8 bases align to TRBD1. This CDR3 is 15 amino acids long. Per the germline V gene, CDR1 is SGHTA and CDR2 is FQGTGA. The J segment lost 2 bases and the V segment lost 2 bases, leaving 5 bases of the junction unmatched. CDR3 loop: CASSLGQGRTYEQYF. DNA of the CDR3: TGTGCCAGCAGCTTAGGACAGGGCCGAACCTACGAGCAGTACTTC.

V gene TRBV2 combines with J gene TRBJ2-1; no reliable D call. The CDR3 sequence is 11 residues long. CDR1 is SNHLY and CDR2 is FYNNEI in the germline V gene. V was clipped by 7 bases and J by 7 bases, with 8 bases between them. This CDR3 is CASNQRNEQFF. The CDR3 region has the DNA TGTGCCAGCAACCAACGGAATGAGCAGTTCTTC.

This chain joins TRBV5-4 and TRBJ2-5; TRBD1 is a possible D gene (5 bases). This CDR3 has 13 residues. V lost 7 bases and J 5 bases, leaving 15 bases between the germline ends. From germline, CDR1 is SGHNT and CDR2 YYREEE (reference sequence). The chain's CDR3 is CASQAGPEETQYF. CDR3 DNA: TGTGCCAGCCAGGCAGGGCCGGAGGAGACCCAGTACTTC.

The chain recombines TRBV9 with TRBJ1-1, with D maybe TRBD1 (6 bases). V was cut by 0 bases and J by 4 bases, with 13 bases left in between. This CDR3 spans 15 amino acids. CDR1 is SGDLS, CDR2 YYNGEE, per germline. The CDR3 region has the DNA TGTGCCAGCAGCGTAGAGTCAGGGGTGATCACTGAAGCTTTCTTT. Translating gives CASSVESGVITEAFF.

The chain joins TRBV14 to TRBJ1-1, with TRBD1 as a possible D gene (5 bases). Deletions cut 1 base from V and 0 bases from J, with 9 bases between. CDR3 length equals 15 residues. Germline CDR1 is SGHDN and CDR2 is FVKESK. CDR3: CASSQVPGLNTEAFF. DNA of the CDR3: TGTGCCAGCAGCCAAGTCCCAGGGTTGAACACTGAAGCTTTCTTT.

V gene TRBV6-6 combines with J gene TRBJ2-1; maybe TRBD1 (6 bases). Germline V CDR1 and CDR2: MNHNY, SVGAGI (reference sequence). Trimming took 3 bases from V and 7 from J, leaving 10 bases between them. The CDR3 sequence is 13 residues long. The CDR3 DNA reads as TGTGCCAGCAGTTATAAGGGGGAAAATGAGCAGTTCTTC. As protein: CASSYKGENEQFF.

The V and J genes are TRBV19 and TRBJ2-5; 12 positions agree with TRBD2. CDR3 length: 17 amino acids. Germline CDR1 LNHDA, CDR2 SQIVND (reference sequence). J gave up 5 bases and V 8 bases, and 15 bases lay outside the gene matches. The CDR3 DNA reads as TGTGCCAGTTGCCGGGCTAGCGGGGGGGCCGGTGGTGAGACCCAGTACTTC. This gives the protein CASCRASGGAGGETQYF.

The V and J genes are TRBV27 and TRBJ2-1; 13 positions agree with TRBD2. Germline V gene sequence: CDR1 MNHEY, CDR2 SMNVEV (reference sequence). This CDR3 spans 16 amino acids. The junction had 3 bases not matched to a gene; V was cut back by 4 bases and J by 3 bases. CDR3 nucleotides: TGTGCCAGCAGTTCGGGACTAGCGGGGCTCTACAATGAGCAGTTCTTC. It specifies CASSSGLAGLYNEQFF.

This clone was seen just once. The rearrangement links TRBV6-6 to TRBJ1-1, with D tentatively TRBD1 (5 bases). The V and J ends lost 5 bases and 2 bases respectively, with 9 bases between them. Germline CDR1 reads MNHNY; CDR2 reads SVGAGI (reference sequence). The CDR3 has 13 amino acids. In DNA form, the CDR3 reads TGTGCCAGCAGTAGACAGACTAACACTGAAGCTTTCTTT. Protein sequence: CASSRQTNTEAFF.

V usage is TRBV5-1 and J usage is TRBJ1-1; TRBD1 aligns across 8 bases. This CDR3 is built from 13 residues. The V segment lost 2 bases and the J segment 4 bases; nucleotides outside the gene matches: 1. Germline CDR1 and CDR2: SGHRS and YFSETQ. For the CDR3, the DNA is TGCGCCAGCAGCTTACAGGGGGGCACTGAAGCTTTCTTT. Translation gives CASSLQGGTEAFF. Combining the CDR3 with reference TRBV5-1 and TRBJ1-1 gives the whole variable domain KAGVTQTPRYLIKTRGQQVTLSCSPISGHRSVSWYQQTPGQGLQFLFEYFSETQRNKGNFPGRFSGRQFSNSRSEMNVSTLELGDSALYLCASSLQGGTEAFFGQGTRLTVV.

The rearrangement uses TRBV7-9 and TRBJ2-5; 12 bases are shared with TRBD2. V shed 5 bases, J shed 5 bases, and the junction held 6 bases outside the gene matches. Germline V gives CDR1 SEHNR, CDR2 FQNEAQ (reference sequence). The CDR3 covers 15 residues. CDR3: CASSQTSGSTETQYF. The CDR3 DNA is TGTGCCAGCAGCCAGACTAGCGGGAGTACCGAGACCCAGTACTTC.

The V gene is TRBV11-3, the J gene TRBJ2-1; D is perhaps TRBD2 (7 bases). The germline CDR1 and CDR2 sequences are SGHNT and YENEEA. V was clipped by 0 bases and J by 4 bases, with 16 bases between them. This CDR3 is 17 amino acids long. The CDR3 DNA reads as TGTGCCAGCAGCTTAGAGGGGGGGCCAGACACGTACAATGAGCAGTTCTTC. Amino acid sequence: CASSLEGGPDTYNEQFF.

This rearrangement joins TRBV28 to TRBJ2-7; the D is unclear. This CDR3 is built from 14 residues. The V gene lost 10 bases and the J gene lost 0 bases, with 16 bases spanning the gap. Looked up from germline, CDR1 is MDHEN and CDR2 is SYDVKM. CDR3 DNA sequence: TGTGCCACCCCATGCCGGCACAGCTCCTACGAGCAGTACTTC. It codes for CATPCRHSSYEQYF.

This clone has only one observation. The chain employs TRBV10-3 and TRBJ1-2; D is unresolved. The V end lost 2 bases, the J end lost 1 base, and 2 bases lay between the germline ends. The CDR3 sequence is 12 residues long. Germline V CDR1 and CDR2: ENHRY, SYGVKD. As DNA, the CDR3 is TGTGCCATCAGTGAGCATAACTATGGCTACACCTTC. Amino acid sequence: CAISEHNYGYTF.